The T cell receptor (beta chain) under discussion was sequenced for a study of shared clonotypes between healthy human individuals. Overall study context: Each donor's CD8 memory used one plate, CD8 naive two, each CD4 subset three.

Within Nashville, Tennessee resided all donors, each a Caucasian adult. In the case of this clone: Its matching antigen is unknown.

V shed 5 bases and J shed 10 bases, with 12 bases lying between them. This CDR3 has 12 amino acids. Per germline, CDR1 LNHNV and CDR2 YYDKDF (reference sequence). Sequencing used immunoSEQ multiplex PCR; TCRdb keeps in-frame clones, though not all of them. The table has 1,400,000 or so clones, around 98.5% seen once. Study results and limitations: An effect of sequencing depth on clonotype sharing among donors was expected. Naive subsets typically showed greater estimated richness than memory subsets.

Specimen: naive CD4+ T cells sorted from blood. Subset meaning: CD45RA+ positively selected. The chain is built from TRBV15 and TRBJ2-1, with a possible D match to TRBD2 (6 bases). This TCR was sampled from a man aged 30-40 years in good health. CDR3 coding DNA: TGTGCCACCAGCGTCTTGGCGGGAGAGCAGTTCTTC. Translating gives CATSVLAGEQFF.